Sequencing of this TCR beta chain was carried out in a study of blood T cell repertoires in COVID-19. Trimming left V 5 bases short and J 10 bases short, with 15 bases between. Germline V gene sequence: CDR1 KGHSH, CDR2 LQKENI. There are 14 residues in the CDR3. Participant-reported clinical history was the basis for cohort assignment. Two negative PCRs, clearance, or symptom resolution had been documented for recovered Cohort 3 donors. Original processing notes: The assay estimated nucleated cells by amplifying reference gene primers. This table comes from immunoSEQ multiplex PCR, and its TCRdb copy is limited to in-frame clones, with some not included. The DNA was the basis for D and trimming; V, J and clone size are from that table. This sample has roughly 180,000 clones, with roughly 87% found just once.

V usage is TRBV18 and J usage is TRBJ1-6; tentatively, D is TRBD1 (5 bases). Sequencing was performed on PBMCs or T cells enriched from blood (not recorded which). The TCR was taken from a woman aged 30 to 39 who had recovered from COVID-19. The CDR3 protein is CASSGQQDGSPLHF. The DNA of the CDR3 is TGTGCCAGCTCAGGACAACAGGATGGGTCACCCCTCCACTTT.